The source of this TCR beta chain is a study of T cells after posttransplantation cyclophosphamide. Study-wide results and limits: Recipient CMV seropositivity and CMV reactivation strongly tracked TRB clonality. Donor CD8+ memory clones often dominated recipient blood repertoires at later times. Blood and skin or GI T cell repertoires showed limited TRB overlap.

Produced via immunoSEQ multiplex PCR; TCRdb's table is partial and in-frame only. Observed are about 40,000 clones, no singletons, with the top ten taking approximately 4.5%. On the day of bone marrow donation, the related graft donor provided peripheral blood. The germline V gene has CDR1 SGHNT and CDR2 YENEEA. J was trimmed by 1 base and V by 6 bases; bases with no gene match: 1. This CDR3 has 14 residues. This clone was detected many times. No antigen is known for it. The TCR sequence derives from a woman aged 50 to 60 in good health and a related stem cell transplant donor. The specimen sequenced was PBMCs. The V and J genes are TRBV11-3 and TRBJ2-2, with 8 bases lining up with TRBD1. The CDR3 DNA is TGTGCCAGCAGGGGGACAGGGAACACCGGGGAGCTGTTTTTT. Its protein product is CASRGTGNTGELFF. Looking up the rest from reference TRBV11-3 and TRBJ2-2 gives the full variable domain: EAGVVQSPRYKIIEKKQPVAFWCNPISGHNTLYWYLQNLGQGPELLIRYENEEAVDDSQLPKDRFSAERLKGVDSTLKIQPAELGDSAVYLCASRGTGNTGELFFGEGSRLTVL.